What follows are 18 T cell receptor beta chains derived from one specimen sequenced in a study of T cell responses to AZD1222 COVID-19 vaccine. The method was immunoSEQ multiplex PCR; TCRdb's version includes in-frame clones alone and lacks a portion of them. Counted here are about 120,000 clones, 85% to 90% occurring once; the ten biggest clones make up around 20%. This specimen consisted of peripheral blood, obtained on day 0 of AZD1222 vaccination. These receptors all come from an adult in good health.

CDR3 region: CASSRSQGQPAYEQYF. In DNA form, the CDR3 reads TGTGCCAGCAGCCGATCACAGGGGCAGCCAGCCTACGAGCAGTACTTC. This chain links TRBV6-2 or TRBV6-3 with TRBJ2-7; 7 bases align to TRBD1. Trimming at V came to 6 bases and at J to 2 bases, leaving 13 bases not matched to a gene. Germline assignment: CDR1 MNHEY and CDR2 SVGEGT. The CDR3 is made up of 16 amino acids.

The V and J genes are TRBV11-2 and TRBJ2-2; D unclear. The CDR3 has 12 amino acids. Germline CDR1 and CDR2: SGHAT and FQNNGV. With 3 bases removed from V and 5 bases from J, the gap between germline ends came to 4 bases. The CDR3 nucleotides read TGTGCCAGCAGCTTTCTGACCGGGGAGCTGTTTTTT. Translation gives CASSFLTGELFF.

V and J are TRBV6-6 and TRBJ2-3; 10 bases are a match to TRBD2. V shed 5 bases and J 1 base; nucleotides not matched to a gene: 9. Germline CDR1 reads MNHNY; CDR2 reads SVGAGI (reference sequence). This CDR3 contains 17 residues. The DNA for the CDR3 is TGTGCCAGCAGTCGACCGCCCGGGACTAGCGGCACAGATACGCAGTATTTT. This gives the protein CASSRPPGTSGTDTQYF.

V gene TRBV19 combines with J gene TRBJ1-2; 9 bases line up with TRBD1. The germline V gene has CDR1 LNHDA and CDR2 SQIVND (reference sequence). J gave up 2 bases and V 5 bases, and 6 bases lay outside the gene matches. This CDR3 is built from 15 residues. DNA of the CDR3: TGTGCCAGTAGTGCCGCCGGACAGGGGAACTATGGCTACACCTTC. Its protein product is CASSAAGQGNYGYTF.

The rearrangement joins TRBV7-6 to TRBJ2-5; D gene ambiguous. Germline V CDR1 and CDR2: SGHVS, FNYEAQ. The CDR3 runs to 13 residues. Trimming took off 1 base at V and 5 bases at J, with 8 bases between the two ends. For the CDR3, the DNA is TGTGCCAGCAGCTTAGATGGTATGGAGACCCAGTACTTC. Translated: CASSLDGMETQYF.

The chain recombines TRBV19 with TRBJ2-7; 10 nucleotides agree with TRBD2. In germline, CDR1 is LNHDA, CDR2 SQIVND (reference sequence). Germline trimming cut 5 bases from V and 7 bases from J; bases unmatched to any gene: 11. The CDR3 extends over 15 amino acids. This CDR3 is CASSPEASGGLEQYF. CDR3 in DNA: TGTGCCAGTAGTCCCGAGGCTAGCGGGGGATTGGAGCAGTACTTC.

This clone was recorded once. The genes are TRBV29-1 and TRBJ2-3; no firm D call. Trimming removed 5 bases at V and 3 bases at J, with 6 bases between. Germline values: CDR1 SQVTM, CDR2 ANQGSEA. The CDR3 is 11 residues long. Here the CDR3 reads CSVSLTDTQYF. The DNA of the CDR3 is TGCAGCGTTTCCTTAACAGATACGCAGTATTTT.

The J gene is TRBJ1-2, the V gene TRBV10-3; D unclear. This CDR3 is 11 amino acids long. Deletions cut 4 bases from V and 8 bases from J, with 8 bases between. Germline loops: CDR1 ENHRY, CDR2 SYGVKD. The CDR3 is CAISVIGGYTF. In nucleotides, the CDR3 is TGTGCCATCAGTGTGATAGGGGGCTACACCTTC.

This clone has a single count. The chain recombines TRBV9 with TRBJ1-5; the D gene is possibly TRBD1 (5 bases). CDR3 length: 13 amino acids. The germline V gene has CDR1 SGDLS and CDR2 YYNGEE. V lost 4 bases and J 6 bases, leaving 11 bases between the germline ends. The CDR3 loop is CASSLGGAQPQHF. CDR3 bases: TGTGCCAGCAGCTTGGGGGGAGCTCAGCCCCAGCATTTT.

The chain's CDR3 is CASSYPIDEQYF. CDR3 DNA sequence: TGTGCCAGCAGTTACCCCATAGACGAGCAGTACTTC. The V gene is TRBV6-2 or TRBV6-3, the J gene TRBJ2-7; D gene uncertain. Trimming left V 2 bases short and J 5 bases short, with 7 bases between. Germline V CDR1 and CDR2: MNHEY, SVGEGT. There are 12 residues in the CDR3.

As DNA, the CDR3 is TGCGCCAGCAGCTTGGCGGGGACAGGGACCCTTTATGGCTACACCTTC. Translating gives CASSLAGTGTLYGYTF. The J gene is TRBJ1-2, the V gene TRBV5-1; the match to TRBD1 covers 9 bases. Trimming cost V 0 bases and J 5 bases; bases outside gene matches: 8. The CDR3 extends over 16 amino acids. Germline CDR1 and CDR2: SGHRS and YFSETQ.

The V gene is TRBV28, the J gene TRBJ2-2, with D possibly TRBD1 on 5 matching bases. The ends were cut back, 2 bases at V and 4 bases at J, with 14 bases in the middle. This CDR3 comprises 16 residues. The germline V gene encodes CDR1 MDHEN and CDR2 SYDVKM. The CDR3, as DNA: TGTGCCAGCAGTTTACGAAAGGGGTCATTCACCGGGGAGCTGTTTTTT. This codes for CASSLRKGSFTGELFF.

This chain links TRBV7-9 with TRBJ2-7, with 9 bases fitting TRBD1. CDR3 length equals 14 residues. V trimming: 6 bases; J trimming: 4 bases; junction bases outside the gene matches: 7. Germline CDR1 and CDR2: SEHNR and FQNEAQ (reference sequence). The CDR3 DNA is TGTGCCAGCAGGTCGACAGGGGGTATTTACGAGCAGTACTTC. It specifies CASRSTGGIYEQYF.

V gene TRBV29-1 combines with J gene TRBJ2-7; 7 positions agree with TRBD2. Germline-derived CDR1 and CDR2 are SQVTM and ANQGSEA. J was trimmed by 4 bases and V by 5 bases; bases with no gene match: 5. The CDR3 length is 12 residues. The CDR3, as DNA: TGCAGCGTTCAGGGCGGGGGTTACGAGCAGTACTTC. This codes for CSVQGGGYEQYF.

This clone was picked up one time. Here the CDR3 DNA reads TGTGCCAGCAGCTTACCTACGTATGGCTACACCTTC. Translation: CASSLPTYGYTF. The J gene is TRBJ1-2, the V gene TRBV4-2; D uncertain. CDR3 length equals 12 residues. The ends were cut back, 5 bases at V and 5 bases at J, with 9 bases in the middle. Germline assignment: CDR1 LGHNA and CDR2 YNFKEQ.

V is TRBV6-6 and J is TRBJ1-2, with D unclear. The V and J ends lost 5 bases and 8 bases respectively, with 9 bases between them. The germline CDR1 and CDR2 sequences are MNHNY and SVGAGI (reference sequence). There are 11 residues in the CDR3. CDR3 in DNA: TGTGCCAGCAGTCCATACGACGGCTACACCTTC. Its protein product is CASSPYDGYTF.

The chain couples TRBV5-6 to TRBJ1-2, with D unresolved. Trimming took off 6 bases at V and 5 bases at J, with 14 bases between the two ends. The germline gives CDR1 SGHDT, CDR2 YYEEEE. The CDR3 covers 13 residues. CDR3 region: CASTRRFGYGYTF. The CDR3 nucleotides are TGTGCCAGCACCCGCAGGTTTGGTTATGGCTACACCTTC.

This rearrangement joins TRBV4-2 to TRBJ2-1; tentative D call: TRBD2 (7 bases). V lost 2 bases to trimming and J lost 5 bases, with 16 bases between them. The CDR3 sequence is 16 residues long. Germline V CDR1 and CDR2: LGHNA, YNFKEQ. This CDR3 is CASSQFRGADHNEQFF. The CDR3 DNA follows: TGTGCCAGCAGCCAATTCCGGGGGGCCGATCACAATGAGCAGTTCTTC.